These 21 T cell receptor beta chains share one sample of origin, sequenced in a study of cytomegalovirus exposure and HLA in healthy donors. PCR used 60 Vbeta primers and 13 Jbeta primers. The method was immunoSEQ multiplex PCR; TCRdb's version includes in-frame clones alone and lacks a portion of them. The sample records approximately 210,000 clones, about 81% being singletons. Source material: PBMCs. These TCRs come from a man between 18 and 35 years old in good health and CMV-seronegative.

The J gene is TRBJ2-7, the V gene TRBV5-1, with a tentative D call TRBD1 (7 bases). Germline V CDR1 and CDR2: SGHRS, YFSETQ. The length of the CDR3 is 15 residues. Trimming shortened V by 4 bases and J by 3 bases, and 17 bases separated the two germline ends. The CDR3 loop is CASSLTGTAGYEQYF. CDR3 coding DNA: TGCGCCAGCAGCCTCACCGGGACAGCGGGCTACGAGCAGTACTTC.

The V and J genes are TRBV5-1 and TRBJ2-5; tentative D call: TRBD1 (6 bases). The J call may not be correct, given that the DNA end is closer to TRBJ2-7. Germline V gene data show CDR1 as SGHRS and CDR2 as YFSETQ. The CDR3 covers 14 residues. The CDR3: CASARGTNTYEQYF. CDR3 sequence (DNA): TGCGCCAGCGCCCGTGGGACAAATACCTACGAGCAGTACTTC.

V usage is TRBV10-1 and J usage is TRBJ2-1; unclear D gene. V gave up 3 bases and J gave up 6 bases, with 12 bases separating them. The CDR3 sequence is 14 residues long. CDR1 and CDR2 (germline): WNHNN, SYGVQD (reference sequence). The CDR3 region has the DNA TGCGCCAGCAGTGAAGACTCCCGAGGCAATGAGCAGTTCTTC. Translating gives CASSEDSRGNEQFF.

The chain carries TRBV27 and TRBJ1-6; 7 nucleotides agree with TRBD1. In germline, CDR1 is MNHEY, CDR2 SMNVEV (reference sequence). The length of the CDR3 is 15 residues. With 8 bases clipped from V and 0 bases from J, the junction kept 4 bases outside the gene matches. CDR3 protein: CASGSGGSYNSPLHF. Here the CDR3 DNA reads TGTGCCAGCGGGTCAGGGGGCTCCTATAATTCACCCCTCCACTTT.

This chain joins TRBV11-2 and TRBJ2-3; 8 positions match TRBD2. Trimming cost V 5 bases and J 10 bases; bases outside gene matches: 17. Germline loops: CDR1 SGHAT, CDR2 FQNNGV. The CDR3 is 16 amino acids. This CDR3 is CASSLSVGGGPGAQYF. The DNA for the CDR3 is TGTGCCAGCAGCCTCAGTGTGGGCGGGGGGCCGGGGGCGCAGTATTTT.

This chain links TRBV4-3 with TRBJ2-3, with D possibly matching TRBD2 (5 bases). The germline V gene encodes CDR1 LGHNA and CDR2 YSLEER. The ends were cut back, 0 bases at V and 6 bases at J, with 16 bases in the middle. The CDR3 covers 16 residues. In DNA form, the CDR3 reads TGCGCCAGCAGCCAAGACCTCTTGCGGTCGGGGGATACGCAGTATTTT. Translation gives CASSQDLLRSGDTQYF.

The V call is TRBV18, the J call TRBJ2-3; 8 positions match TRBD1. The germline V gene encodes CDR1 KGHSH and CDR2 LQKENI. The CDR3 totals 15 residues. Germline trimming cut 6 bases from V and 2 bases from J; bases unmatched to any gene: 7. CDR3 sequence (DNA): TGTGCCAGCTCGCCTGGACAGGGACACACAGATACGCAGTATTTT. Its translation: CASSPGQGHTDTQYF.

The chain links TRBV1 to TRBJ2-3; the table calls TRBD2, which could not be checked here. TRBV1 is designated a pseudogene. This CDR3 has 17 amino acids. In DNA form, the CDR3 reads TGCACCAGCAGCCAAGAGTTCGGCGGGGGTTTTTCAGATACGCAGTATTTT. This sequence encodes CTSSQEFGGGFSDTQYF.

The chain combines TRBV11-2 with TRBJ2-2; no firm D call. V was pared by 6 bases and J by 7 bases, with 15 bases between. CDR1 SGHAT and CDR2 FQNNGV come from the germline V gene. The CDR3 sequence is 14 residues long. The CDR3 nucleotides read TGTGCCAGCAGGTTTATGCAAACCTACGGGGAGCTGTTTTTT. Protein product: CASRFMQTYGELFF. The variable domain in full, completed from reference TRBV11-2 and TRBJ2-2, reads EAGVAQSPRYKIIEKRQSVAFWCNPISGHATLYWYQQILGQGPKLLIQFQNNGVVDDSQLPKDRFSAERLKGVDSTLKIQPAKLEDSAVYLCASRFMQTYGELFFGEGSRLTVL.

The chain has TRBV9 and TRBJ1-1, with D maybe TRBD1 (5 bases). This CDR3 has 13 residues. V was shortened by 6 bases and J by 1 base, with 10 bases between the two germline ends. The germline gives CDR1 SGDLS, CDR2 YYNGEE. As DNA, the CDR3 is TGTGCCAGCAACCCAAGGGGGAACACTGAAGCTTTCTTT. It encodes CASNPRGNTEAFF.

This chain links TRBV14 with TRBJ2-2; D remains unclear. The CDR3 contains 16 residues. The germline V gene has CDR1 SGHDN and CDR2 FVKESK. V was pared by 4 bases and J by 0 bases, with 12 bases between. This CDR3 is CASSPIAATNTGELFF. The DNA of the CDR3 is TGTGCCAGCAGCCCGATTGCGGCGACGAACACCGGGGAGCTGTTTTTT.

V is TRBV4-3 and J is TRBJ2-1, with 12 nucleotides matching TRBD2. CDR3 length: 17 amino acids. Germline V gene sequence: CDR1 LGHNA, CDR2 YSLEER. The V gene end was trimmed by 0 bases and the J gene end by 8 bases; junction bases not matched to a gene: 8. Here the CDR3 reads CASSQEPRTSGNDEQFF. The DNA of the CDR3 is TGCGCCAGCAGCCAAGAGCCTCGGACTAGCGGGAACGATGAGCAGTTCTTC.

This sequence joins TRBV10-1 and TRBJ2-7; the match to TRBD2 covers 8 bases. Trimming cost V 5 bases and J 4 bases; bases outside gene matches: 7. The CDR3 runs to 14 residues. CDR1 WNHNN and CDR2 SYGVQD come from the germline V gene (reference sequence). The CDR3 region is CASSSGGGPYEQYF. CDR3 sequence (DNA): TGCGCCAGCAGTTCCGGGGGGGGCCCATACGAGCAGTACTTC.

This clone was seen more than once but under ten times. The chain links TRBV11-2 to TRBJ2-7; maybe TRBD2 (5 bases). The germline CDR1 and CDR2 sequences are SGHAT and FQNNGV. V was cut by 0 bases and J by 2 bases, with 8 bases left in between. This CDR3 has 14 residues. The CDR3 is CASSLDGNPYEQYF. CDR3 in DNA: TGTGCCAGCAGCTTAGACGGGAACCCCTACGAGCAGTACTTC.

The V call is TRBV7-9, the J call TRBJ2-7, with TRBD1 identical over 7 bases. V shed 5 bases, J shed 2 bases, and the junction held 15 bases outside the gene matches. CDR1 SEHNR and CDR2 FQNEAQ come from the germline V gene (reference sequence). CDR3 length: 17 residues. The CDR3, as DNA: TGTGCCAGCAGCAACCCACCCCGGGACAGTGGAACCTACGAGCAGTACTTC. This encodes CASSNPPRDSGTYEQYF.

The chain has TRBV4-3 and TRBJ2-7; TRBD2 agrees at 8 bases. From germline, CDR1 is LGHNA and CDR2 YSLEER. The length of the CDR3 is 19 residues. The J segment lost 0 bases and the V segment lost 0 bases, leaving 13 bases of the junction unmatched. In DNA, the CDR3 is TGCGCCAGCAGCCAAGAAGCCCCGCCTCGGGGGGGCCTCTCCTACGAGCAGTACTTC. Amino acid sequence: CASSQEAPPRGGLSYEQYF.

This chain connects TRBV11-3 to TRBJ2-3, with D tentatively TRBD1 (6 bases). The V end was cut by 5 bases, the J end by 2 bases, with 11 bases between. The CDR3 length is 14 residues. Germline CDR1 reads SGHNT; CDR2 reads YENEEA. CDR3: CASSPRTDTDTQYF. In nucleotides, the CDR3 is TGTGCCAGCAGCCCCCGGACAGACACAGATACGCAGTATTTT.

This rearrangement joins TRBV4-3 to TRBJ2-5; 7 nucleotides agree with TRBD2. With 1 base clipped from V and 3 bases from J, the junction kept 5 bases outside the gene matches. Germline V gene sequence: CDR1 LGHNA, CDR2 YSLEER. This CDR3 region has 15 residues. This CDR3 is CASSQVAGREETQYF. CDR3 in DNA: TGCGCCAGCAGCCAAGTGGCAGGGAGGGAAGAGACCCAGTACTTC.

The CDR3 reads CSASREYEQYF. CDR3 DNA: TGCAGTGCAAGTAGGGAGTACGAGCAGTACTTC. The rearrangement links TRBV20-1 to TRBJ2-7, with D possibly matching TRBD2 (5 bases). CDR1 DFQATT and CDR2 SNEGSKA come from the germline V gene (reference sequence). The CDR3 runs to 11 residues. Trimming took off 6 bases at V and 4 bases at J, with 10 bases between the two ends.

This clone was recorded only once. The chain couples TRBV7-8 to TRBJ2-3; 7 bases are a match to TRBD2. Trimming cost V 3 bases and J 0 bases; bases outside gene matches: 3. Germline V CDR1 and CDR2: SGHVS, FQNEAQ. This CDR3 is built from 15 residues. The CDR3 region is CASSLAGVSTDTQYF. The CDR3 DNA reads as TGTGCCAGCAGCTTGGCGGGAGTGAGCACAGATACGCAGTATTTT.

This clone appeared a single time. This sequence joins TRBV9 and TRBJ2-1, with D uncertain. The germline gives CDR1 SGDLS, CDR2 YYNGEE. V was shortened by 0 bases and J by 5 bases, with 12 bases between the two germline ends. This CDR3 is built from 15 residues. The CDR3 region has the DNA TGTGCCAGCAGCGTAGCTTTGCGGCTTGACAATGAGCAGTTCTTC. This translates into CASSVALRLDNEQFF.